This T cell receptor (beta chain) was documented in a study of T cells in Graves' hyperthyroidism and ophthalmopathy. This clonotype has a handful of counts. RNA transcripts served as the template for amplifying TCR beta CDR3 regions. The HTBI primer set served for first-round RT-PCR of the TCR CDR3. Each CDR3 protein is one row after TCRdb ran MiXCR on the multiplex PCR reads. The table shows hundreds of thousands of distinct CDR3 sequences, with less than 20% occurring only once. The CDR3 spans 17 residues. Trimming removed 3 bases at V and 0 bases at J, with 12 bases between. Germline-derived CDR1 and CDR2 are MDHEN and SYDVKM.

The sequenced sample consisted of blood. This receptor was identified in a man aged 40-49 years with Graves' ophthalmopathy. V is TRBV28 and J is TRBJ2-6; D gene uncertain. The CDR3 reads CASSFVQFSSGANVLTF. The DNA for the CDR3 is TGTGCCAGCAGTTTTGTACAGTTTAGCTCTGGGGCCAACGTCCTGACTTTC.